These T cell receptor beta chains were read from a single sample in a study of blood T cells in healthy people across ages. Via MiXCR, TCRdb re-called the 5' RACE reads, giving one row per CDR3 protein. The sample has about 1,600,000 distinct CDR3 sequences, roughly 40% seen once. Sequencing was performed on blood. These receptors originate from a young woman in good health. Each CDR3 is given with its conserved first and last residue. Each record gives: D gene, V gene, clone size, J gene, CDR3 protein, CDR3 DNA. D genes are given only for firm matches. Expanded clones are given a class, and other clones once, few, many or no size at all.

D gene: TRBD2; V gene: TRBV6-5; clone size: NA; J gene: TRBJ2-1; CDR3 protein: CASSPSGRAGNEQFF; CDR3 DNA: TGTGCCAGCAGTCCTAGCGGGAGGGCCGGTAATGAGCAGTTCTTC
D gene: TRBD1; V gene: TRBV6-5; clone size: NA; J gene: TRBJ1-2; CDR3 protein: CASSWDSYYGYTF; CDR3 DNA: TGTGCCAGCAGTTGGGACAGTTACTATGGCTACACCTTC
D gene: NA; V gene: TRBV6-1; clone size: few; J gene: TRBJ2-5; CDR3 protein: CASRRTGLEETQYF; CDR3 DNA: TGTGCCAGCAGAAGAACGGGACTGGAAGAGACCCAGTACTTC
D gene: TRBD1; V gene: TRBV7-9; clone size: NA; J gene: TRBJ2-7; CDR3 protein: CASSSGTGNEQYF; CDR3 DNA: TGTGCCAGCAGCTCAGGGACAGGGAACGAGCAGTACTTC
D gene: NA; V gene: TRBV21-1; clone size: few; J gene: TRBJ1-2; CDR3 protein: CASSKYRQGGGGYTF; CDR3 DNA: TGTGCCAGCAGCAAATACCGACAGGGGGGAGGAGGCTACACCTTC
D gene: TRBD1; V gene: TRBV20-1; clone size: NA; J gene: TRBJ2-5; CDR3 protein: CSAVTGADGETRYF; CDR3 DNA: TGCAGTGCTGTGACAGGGGCGGATGGAGAGACCCGGTACTTC
D gene: TRBD1; V gene: TRBV6-1; clone size: NA; J gene: TRBJ1-2; CDR3 protein: CASSESGTGRAGGYTF; CDR3 DNA: TGTGCCAGCAGTGAATCGGGGACAGGTCGGGCTGGAGGCTACACCTTC
D gene: TRBD1; V gene: TRBV23-1; clone size: few; J gene: TRBJ1-6; CDR3 protein: CASSQLTRGTGNSPLHF; CDR3 DNA: TGCGCCAGCAGTCAACTGACTAGGGGGACAGGCAATTCACCCCTCCACTTT
D gene: NA; V gene: TRBV28; clone size: NA; J gene: TRBJ1-1; CDR3 protein: CASRGQYGDTEAFF; CDR3 DNA: TGTGCCAGCAGGGGCCAGTACGGAGACACTGAAGCTTTCTTT
D gene: TRBD2; V gene: TRBV20-1; clone size: few; J gene: TRBJ2-5; CDR3 protein: CSARVGTSGGETQYF; CDR3 DNA: TGCAGTGCTAGAGTCGGGACTAGCGGGGGAGAGACCCAGTACTTC
D gene: NA; V gene: TRBV6-1; clone size: NA; J gene: TRBJ1-1; CDR3 protein: CASSEAIGLMNTEAFF; CDR3 DNA: TGTGCCAGCAGTGAAGCCATAGGGCTCATGAACACTGAAGCTTTCTTT
D gene: NA; V gene: TRBV2; clone size: NA; J gene: TRBJ1-2; CDR3 protein: CASSEVGTRGGYTF; CDR3 DNA: TGTGCCAGCAGTGAAGTGGGGACTCGAGGTGGCTACACCTTC
D gene: NA; V gene: TRBV13; clone size: few; J gene: TRBJ2-1; CDR3 protein: CASSSPLPIIEQFF; CDR3 DNA: TGTGCCAGCAGCTCCCCCCTCCCCATAATAGAGCAGTTCTTC
D gene: NA; V gene: TRBV7-2; clone size: NA; J gene: TRBJ2-1; CDR3 protein: CASSRRGQGEQFF; CDR3 DNA: TGTGCCAGCAGCCGGCGGGGGCAAGGTGAGCAGTTCTTC
D gene: NA; V gene: TRBV5-1; clone size: NA; J gene: TRBJ2-1; CDR3 protein: CASSDALSSYNEQFF; CDR3 DNA: TGCGCCAGCAGCGACGCCCTAAGCTCCTACAATGAGCAGTTCTTC
D gene: NA; V gene: TRBV9; clone size: NA; J gene: TRBJ1-3; CDR3 protein: CASSVAPNSGNTIYF; CDR3 DNA: TGTGCCAGCAGCGTAGCTCCAAACTCTGGAAACACCATATATTTT
D gene: TRBD2; V gene: TRBV6-5; clone size: NA; J gene: TRBJ2-7; CDR3 protein: CASSYSGLAEPSSYEQYF; CDR3 DNA: TGTGCCAGCAGTTATTCAGGACTAGCGGAACCGAGCTCCTACGAGCAGTACTTC
D gene: NA; V gene: TRBV6-2/TRBV6-3; clone size: NA; J gene: TRBJ2-1; CDR3 protein: CASWKVGGEQFF; CDR3 DNA: TGTGCCAGCTGGAAAGTGGGAGGTGAGCAGTTCTTC
D gene: TRBD1; V gene: TRBV5-1; clone size: NA; J gene: TRBJ1-1; CDR3 protein: CASSLGAGGEGTEAFF; CDR3 DNA: TGCGCCAGCAGCTTGGGAGCAGGGGGCGAGGGCACTGAAGCTTTCTTT
D gene: TRBD1; V gene: TRBV18; clone size: many; J gene: TRBJ2-3; CDR3 protein: CASRQGITDTQYF; CDR3 DNA: TGTGCCAGCCGACAGGGGATCACAGATACGCAGTATTTT
D gene: NA; V gene: TRBV12-3/TRBV12-4; clone size: NA; J gene: TRBJ2-5; CDR3 protein: CASSFEIGGAQGFSSYNEQYF; CDR3 DNA: TGTGCCAGCAGTTTTGAGATCGGCGGGGCACAGGGCTTTTCCTCCTACAATGAGCAGTACTTC
D gene: NA; V gene: TRBV24-1; clone size: NA; J gene: TRBJ1-1; CDR3 protein: CATSDSGANTEAFF; CDR3 DNA: TGTGCCACCAGTGATTCGGGGGCGAACACTGAAGCTTTCTTT
D gene: TRBD2; V gene: TRBV29-1; clone size: few; J gene: TRBJ2-7; CDR3 protein: CSVYSGNSYEQYF; CDR3 DNA: TGCAGCGTGTATAGCGGGAACTCCTACGAGCAGTACTTC
D gene: NA; V gene: TRBV6-2/TRBV6-3; clone size: few; J gene: TRBJ1-2; CDR3 protein: CASRRGDSDYGYTF; CDR3 DNA: TGTGCCAGCAGAAGGGGTGACAGTGACTATGGCTACACCTTC
D gene: NA; V gene: TRBV28; clone size: few; J gene: TRBJ2-3; CDR3 protein: CATAATRGGADTQYF; CDR3 DNA: TGTGCCACCGCGGCCACTAGGGGGGGGGCAGATACGCAGTATTTT
D gene: TRBD2; V gene: TRBV5-1; clone size: once; J gene: TRBJ2-2; CDR3 protein: CASSLAAGETFAGELFF; CDR3 DNA: TGCGCCAGCAGCTTGGCCGCGGGAGAAACATTCGCCGGGGAGCTGTTTTTT
D gene: TRBD1; V gene: TRBV10-3; clone size: NA; J gene: TRBJ1-5; CDR3 protein: CAISGGGHQPQHF; CDR3 DNA: TGTGCCATTAGCGGAGGGGGCCATCAGCCCCAGCATTTT
D gene: TRBD1; V gene: TRBV7-9; clone size: few; J gene: TRBJ1-2; CDR3 protein: CASSLVGTGIYGYTF; CDR3 DNA: TGTGCCAGCAGCTTAGTTGGGACAGGGATCTATGGCTACACCTTC
D gene: NA; V gene: TRBV6-1; clone size: NA; J gene: TRBJ2-5; CDR3 protein: CASRRTQQGAGWGETQYF; CDR3 DNA: TGTGCCAGCCGGAGAACACAGCAGGGCGCCGGATGGGGAGAGACCCAGTACTTC
D gene: NA; V gene: TRBV5-1; clone size: NA; J gene: TRBJ2-3; CDR3 protein: CASKGGGGADTQYF; CDR3 DNA: TGCGCCAGCAAAGGGGGAGGTGGAGCAGATACGCAGTATTTT
D gene: NA; V gene: TRBV6-5; clone size: NA; J gene: TRBJ2-5; CDR3 protein: CASSYSFTGRETQYF; CDR3 DNA: TGTGCCAGCAGTTACTCCTTTACTGGGCGGGAGACCCAGTACTTC
D gene: NA; V gene: TRBV7-3; clone size: NA; J gene: TRBJ2-5; CDR3 protein: CASIPVPTGTETQYF; CDR3 DNA: TGTGCCAGCATCCCAGTCCCCACAGGGACAGAGACCCAGTACTTC
D gene: TRBD2; V gene: TRBV7-6; clone size: few; J gene: TRBJ2-3; CDR3 protein: CASSFVPTSGVSGTDTQYF; CDR3 DNA: TGTGCCAGCAGCTTCGTTCCGACTAGCGGGGTCTCGGGCACAGATACGCAGTATTTT
D gene: NA; V gene: TRBV20-1; clone size: NA; J gene: TRBJ2-1; CDR3 protein: CSARGIEFSRSSYNEQFF; CDR3 DNA: TGCAGTGCTAGAGGTATCGAATTTAGCAGGAGCTCCTACAATGAGCAGTTCTTC
D gene: NA; V gene: TRBV3-1; clone size: NA; J gene: TRBJ2-2; CDR3 protein: CASSRFQETGELFF; CDR3 DNA: TGTGCCAGCAGCAGGTTTCAGGAAACCGGGGAGCTGTTTTTT
D gene: NA; V gene: TRBV11-2; clone size: NA; J gene: TRBJ2-1; CDR3 protein: CASSLEMVSGYEQFF; CDR3 DNA: TGTGCCAGCAGCTTAGAGATGGTCTCGGGATATGAGCAGTTCTTC
D gene: NA; V gene: TRBV4-1; clone size: NA; J gene: TRBJ1-2; CDR3 protein: CASSLDPKPYGYTF; CDR3 DNA: TGCGCCAGCAGCCTGGACCCGAAGCCCTATGGCTACACCTTC
D gene: NA; V gene: TRBV2; clone size: few; J gene: TRBJ2-4; CDR3 protein: CASSDGWIQYF; CDR3 DNA: TGTGCCAGCAGTGATGGATGGATTCAGTACTTC
D gene: NA; V gene: TRBV20-1; clone size: few; J gene: TRBJ2-7; CDR3 protein: CSATMGGEQYF; CDR3 DNA: TGCAGTGCTACCATGGGTGGCGAGCAGTACTTC
D gene: TRBD2; V gene: TRBV4-1; clone size: NA; J gene: TRBJ2-5; CDR3 protein: CASSHRWTSGGRAETQYF; CDR3 DNA: TGCGCCAGCAGCCATCGATGGACTAGCGGGGGGAGAGCGGAGACCCAGTACTTC
D gene: TRBD2; V gene: TRBV20-1; clone size: NA; J gene: TRBJ2-3; CDR3 protein: CSARGAGGHTDTQYF; CDR3 DNA: TGCAGTGCTAGAGGGGCGGGGGGCCATACGGATACGCAGTATTTT
D gene: TRBD2; V gene: TRBV6-1; clone size: few; J gene: TRBJ2-7; CDR3 protein: CASSERGGGYEQYF; CDR3 DNA: TGTGCCAGCAGTGAACGTGGCGGGGGTTACGAGCAGTACTTC
D gene: NA; V gene: TRBV3-1; clone size: few; J gene: TRBJ1-2; CDR3 protein: CASSQELSGMGSYTF; CDR3 DNA: TGTGCCAGCAGCCAAGAATTATCCGGAATGGGGAGCTACACCTTC
D gene: NA; V gene: TRBV12-3/TRBV12-4; clone size: NA; J gene: TRBJ2-4; CDR3 protein: CASSRGPPAAKNIQYF; CDR3 DNA: TGTGCCAGCAGCCGCGGGCCGCCCGCCGCCAAAAACATTCAGTACTTC
D gene: NA; V gene: TRBV11-1; clone size: many; J gene: TRBJ1-2; CDR3 protein: CASSEEGYGYTF; CDR3 DNA: TGTGCCAGCAGCGAGGAGGGCTATGGCTACACCTTC
D gene: TRBD1; V gene: TRBV29-1; clone size: few; J gene: TRBJ2-2; CDR3 protein: CSVELQRQGNTGELFF; CDR3 DNA: TGCAGCGTTGAACTGCAGAGACAGGGCAACACCGGGGAGCTGTTTTTT
D gene: TRBD2; V gene: TRBV6-5; clone size: few; J gene: TRBJ2-7; CDR3 protein: CATTLAGAEQYF; CDR3 DNA: TGTGCCACCACACTAGCGGGGGCCGAGCAGTACTTC
D gene: NA; V gene: TRBV3-1; clone size: NA; J gene: TRBJ2-5; CDR3 protein: CASSQDTLPDEGTQYF; CDR3 DNA: TGTGCCAGCAGCCAAGATACCCTGCCAGACGAGGGGACCCAGTACTTC